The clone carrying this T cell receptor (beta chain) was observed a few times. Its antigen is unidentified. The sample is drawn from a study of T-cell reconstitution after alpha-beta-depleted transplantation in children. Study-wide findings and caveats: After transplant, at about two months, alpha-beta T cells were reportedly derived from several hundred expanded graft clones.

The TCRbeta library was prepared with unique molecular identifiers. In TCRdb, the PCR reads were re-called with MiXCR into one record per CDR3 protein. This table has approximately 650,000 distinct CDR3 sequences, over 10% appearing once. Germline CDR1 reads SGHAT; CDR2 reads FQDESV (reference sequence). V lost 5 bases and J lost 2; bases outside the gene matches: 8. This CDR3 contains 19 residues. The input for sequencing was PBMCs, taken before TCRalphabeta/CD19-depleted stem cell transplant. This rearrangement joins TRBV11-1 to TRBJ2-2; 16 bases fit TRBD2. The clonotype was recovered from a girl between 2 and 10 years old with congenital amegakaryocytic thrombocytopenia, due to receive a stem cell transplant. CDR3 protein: CASSPTGTSGRANTGELFF. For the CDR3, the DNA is TGTGCCAGCAGCCCAACCGGGACTAGCGGGAGGGCCAACACCGGGGAGCTGTTTTTT.